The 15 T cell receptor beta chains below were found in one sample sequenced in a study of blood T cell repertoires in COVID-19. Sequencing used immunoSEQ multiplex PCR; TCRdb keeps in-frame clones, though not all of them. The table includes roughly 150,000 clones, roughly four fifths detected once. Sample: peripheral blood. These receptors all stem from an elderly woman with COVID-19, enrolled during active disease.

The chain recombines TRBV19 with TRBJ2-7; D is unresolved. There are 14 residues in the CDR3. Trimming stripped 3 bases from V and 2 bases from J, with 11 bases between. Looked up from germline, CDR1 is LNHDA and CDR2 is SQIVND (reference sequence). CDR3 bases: TGTGCCAGTAGTATCGAGGTTTTCCCCTACGAGCAGTACTTC. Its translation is CASSIEVFPYEQYF. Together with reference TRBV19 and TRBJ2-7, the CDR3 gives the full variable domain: DGGITQSPKYLFRKEGQNVTLSCEQNLNHDAMYWYRQDPGQGLRLIYYSQIVNDFQKGDIAEGYSVSREKKESFPLTVTSAQKNPTAFYLCASSIEVFPYEQYFGPGTRLTVT.

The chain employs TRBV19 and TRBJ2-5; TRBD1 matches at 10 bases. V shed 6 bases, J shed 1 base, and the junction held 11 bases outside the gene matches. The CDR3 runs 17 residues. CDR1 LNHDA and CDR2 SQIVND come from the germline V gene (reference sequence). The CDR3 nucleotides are TGTGCCAGTAGCCGGGACAGGGGCCGGGGAGGCCAAGAGACCCAGTACTTC. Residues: CASSRDRGRGGQETQYF.

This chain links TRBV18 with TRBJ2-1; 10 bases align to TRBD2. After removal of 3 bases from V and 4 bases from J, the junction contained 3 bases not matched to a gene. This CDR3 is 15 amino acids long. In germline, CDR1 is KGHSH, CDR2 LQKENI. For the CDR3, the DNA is TGTGCCAGCTCACCGCTAGCGGGGGCATACAATGAGCAGTTCTTC. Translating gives CASSPLAGAYNEQFF.

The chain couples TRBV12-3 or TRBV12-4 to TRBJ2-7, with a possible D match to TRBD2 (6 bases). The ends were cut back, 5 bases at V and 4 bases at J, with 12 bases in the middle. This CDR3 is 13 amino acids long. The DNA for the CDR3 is TGTGCCAGCAGTCCTATGGGGGGATACGAGCAGTACTTC. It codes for CASSPMGGYEQYF.

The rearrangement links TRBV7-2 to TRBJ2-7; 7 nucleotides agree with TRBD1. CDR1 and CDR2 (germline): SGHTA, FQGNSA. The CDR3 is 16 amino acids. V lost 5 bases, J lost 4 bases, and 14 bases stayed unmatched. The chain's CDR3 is CASSLGHYRGGYEQYF. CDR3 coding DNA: TGTGCCAGCAGCCTCGGTCACTACAGGGGTGGGTACGAGCAGTACTTC.

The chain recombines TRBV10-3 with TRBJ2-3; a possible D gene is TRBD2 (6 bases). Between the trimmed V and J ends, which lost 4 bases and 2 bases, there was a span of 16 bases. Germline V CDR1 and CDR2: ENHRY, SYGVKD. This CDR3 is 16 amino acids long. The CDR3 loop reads CAISGASAATTDTQYF. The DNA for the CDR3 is TGTGCCATCAGTGGTGCTAGCGCTGCAACCACAGATACGCAGTATTTT.

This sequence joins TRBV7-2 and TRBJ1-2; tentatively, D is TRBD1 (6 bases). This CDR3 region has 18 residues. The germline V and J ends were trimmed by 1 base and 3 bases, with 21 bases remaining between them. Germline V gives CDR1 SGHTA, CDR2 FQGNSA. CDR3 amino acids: CASSLGPRTARAYYGYTF. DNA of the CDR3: TGTGCCAGCAGCTTAGGTCCCCGGACAGCTAGAGCTTACTATGGCTACACCTTC.

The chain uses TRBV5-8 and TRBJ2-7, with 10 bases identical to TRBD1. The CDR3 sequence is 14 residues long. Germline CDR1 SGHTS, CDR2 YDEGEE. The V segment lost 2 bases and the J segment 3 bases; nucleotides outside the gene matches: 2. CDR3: CASSFRDRGYEQYF. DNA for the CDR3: TGTGCCAGCAGCTTCCGGGACAGGGGCTACGAGCAGTACTTC.

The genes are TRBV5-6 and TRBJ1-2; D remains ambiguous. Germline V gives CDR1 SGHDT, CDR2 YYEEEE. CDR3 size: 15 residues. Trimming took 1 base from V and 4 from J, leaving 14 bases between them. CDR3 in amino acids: CASSLYSAGGYGYTF. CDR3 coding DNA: TGTGCCAGCAGCTTGTATTCAGCAGGAGGCTATGGCTACACCTTC. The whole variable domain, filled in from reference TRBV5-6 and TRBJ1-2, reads DAGVTQSPTHLIKTRGQQVTLRCSPKSGHDTVSWYQQALGQGPQFIFQYYEEEERQRGNFPDRFSGHQFPNYSSELNVNALLLGDSALYLCASSLYSAGGYGYTFGSGTRLTVV.

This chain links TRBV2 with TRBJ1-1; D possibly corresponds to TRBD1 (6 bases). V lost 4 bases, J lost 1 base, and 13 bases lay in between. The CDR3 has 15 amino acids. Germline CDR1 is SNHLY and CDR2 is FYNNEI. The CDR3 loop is CASSVYRAGNTEAFF. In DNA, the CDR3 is TGTGCCAGCAGTGTATACAGGGCCGGGAACACTGAAGCTTTCTTT.

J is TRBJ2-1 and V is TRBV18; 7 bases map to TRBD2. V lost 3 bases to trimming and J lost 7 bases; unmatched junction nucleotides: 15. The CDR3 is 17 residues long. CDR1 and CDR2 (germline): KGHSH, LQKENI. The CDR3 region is CASSPPGLAVPSNEQFF. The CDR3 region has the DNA TGTGCCAGCTCACCGCCGGGTCTAGCGGTCCCCTCAAATGAGCAGTTCTTC.

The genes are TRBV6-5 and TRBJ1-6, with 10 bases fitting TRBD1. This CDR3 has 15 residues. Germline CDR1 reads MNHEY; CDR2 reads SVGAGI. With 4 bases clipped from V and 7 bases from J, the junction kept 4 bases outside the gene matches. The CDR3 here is CASSSRDRGNSPLHF. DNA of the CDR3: TGTGCCAGCAGTTCCCGGGACAGGGGAAATTCACCCCTCCACTTT.

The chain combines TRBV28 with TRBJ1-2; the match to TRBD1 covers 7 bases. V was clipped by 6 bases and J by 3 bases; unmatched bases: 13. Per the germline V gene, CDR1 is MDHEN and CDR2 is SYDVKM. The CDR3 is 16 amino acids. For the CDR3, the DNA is TGTGCCAGCAGCCCCCCGCGGACAGGCCCCTACTATGGCTACACCTTC. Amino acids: CASSPPRTGPYYGYTF.

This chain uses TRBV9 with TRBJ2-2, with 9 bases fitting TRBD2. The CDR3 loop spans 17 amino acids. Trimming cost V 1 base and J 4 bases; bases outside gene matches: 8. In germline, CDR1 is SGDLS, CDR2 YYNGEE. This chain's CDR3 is CASSVLGASGTTGELFF. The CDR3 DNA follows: TGTGCCAGCAGCGTATTGGGAGCTAGCGGGACCACCGGGGAGCTGTTTTTT.

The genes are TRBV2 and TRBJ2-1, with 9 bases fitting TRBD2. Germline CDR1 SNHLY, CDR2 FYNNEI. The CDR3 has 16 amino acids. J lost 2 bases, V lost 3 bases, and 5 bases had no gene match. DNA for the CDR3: TGTGCCAGCAGTGACCGCAGGACTAGCGCCTACAATGAGCAGTTCTTC. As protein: CASSDRRTSAYNEQFF.